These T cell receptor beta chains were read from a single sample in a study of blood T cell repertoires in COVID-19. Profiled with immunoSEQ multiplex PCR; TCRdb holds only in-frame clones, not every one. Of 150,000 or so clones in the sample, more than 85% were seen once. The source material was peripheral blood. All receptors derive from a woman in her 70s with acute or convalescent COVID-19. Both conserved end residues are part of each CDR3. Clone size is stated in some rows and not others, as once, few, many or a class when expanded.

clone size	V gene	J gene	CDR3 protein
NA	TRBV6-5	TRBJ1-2	CASSYSTGGNYGYTF
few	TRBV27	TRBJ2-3	CASSTVAATDTQYF
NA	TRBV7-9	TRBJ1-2	CASSYPGTANYGYTF
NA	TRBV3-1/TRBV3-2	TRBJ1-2	CASSPTWDRGYTF
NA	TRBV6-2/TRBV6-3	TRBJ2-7	CASSPTSGGYEQYF
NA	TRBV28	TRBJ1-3	CASSFRGSGNTIYF
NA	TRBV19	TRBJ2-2	CASISGPNTGELFF
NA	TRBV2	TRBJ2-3	CASSGTSGGTDTQYF
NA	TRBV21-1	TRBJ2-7	CASSKGWGGRYEQYF
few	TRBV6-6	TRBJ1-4	CAGQGSTNEKLFF
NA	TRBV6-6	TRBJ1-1	CASSLGHREGAFF
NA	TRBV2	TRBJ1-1	CASSEGGRMNTEAFF
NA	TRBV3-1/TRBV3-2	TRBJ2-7	CASSQAGEQYF
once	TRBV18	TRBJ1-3	CASSPPSGVGNTIYF
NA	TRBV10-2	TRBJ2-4	CASTKLTKSTGEGTKNIQYF
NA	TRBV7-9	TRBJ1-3	CASSILLGTAGNTIYF
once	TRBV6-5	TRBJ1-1	CASSYFGATEAFF
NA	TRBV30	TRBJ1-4	CAWEPGQGLNEKLFF
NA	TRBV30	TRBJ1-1	CAWSPTMNTEAFF
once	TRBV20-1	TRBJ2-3	CSASTASGVTDTQYF
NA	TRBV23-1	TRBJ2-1	CASNPSGRGDYNEQFF
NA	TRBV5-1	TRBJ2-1	CASRPRLTGGGNEQFF
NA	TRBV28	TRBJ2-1	CASSLPLWRGPRNEQFF
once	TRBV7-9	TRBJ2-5	CASSLGAIFQETQYF
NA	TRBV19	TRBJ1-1	CASAPNVGTAAEAFF
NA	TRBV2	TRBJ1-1	CASSPTGNHPEAFF
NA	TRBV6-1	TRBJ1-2	CASSDPTVVGGYTF
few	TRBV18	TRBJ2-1	CASSPTSGFNNEQFF
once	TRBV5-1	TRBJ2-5	CASSPAASQETQYF
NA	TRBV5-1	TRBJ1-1	CASSPGAGADTEAFF
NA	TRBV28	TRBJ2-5	CASSFPASGQETQYF
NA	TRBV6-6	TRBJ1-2	CASSDLGQGNYGYTF
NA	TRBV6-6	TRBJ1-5	CASSPTGLGNQPQHF
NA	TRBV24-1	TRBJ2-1	CATSDLGGTGLLNEQFF
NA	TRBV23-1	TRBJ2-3	CASSHLGGKGTDTQYF
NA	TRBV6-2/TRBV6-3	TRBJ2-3	CASSYSNPRKYF
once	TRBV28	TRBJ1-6	CASRTPGTGVSPLHF
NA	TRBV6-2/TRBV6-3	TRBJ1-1	CASSRSGRGALGAFF
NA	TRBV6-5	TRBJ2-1	CASSYSDREDEQFF
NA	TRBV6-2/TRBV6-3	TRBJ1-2	CASSYLRGYTF
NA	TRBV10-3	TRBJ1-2	CAISADQVRYGYTF
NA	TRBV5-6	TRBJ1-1	CASSLTGSGTEAFF
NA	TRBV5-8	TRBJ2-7	CASSLFLDRDYEQYF
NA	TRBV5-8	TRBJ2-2	CASSRPDRGLGGELFF
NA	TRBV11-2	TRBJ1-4	CASSLGDRDFEKLFF
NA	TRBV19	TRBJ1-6	CASLGQGRSPLHF
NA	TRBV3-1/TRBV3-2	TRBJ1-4	CASSQDRVGEKLFF
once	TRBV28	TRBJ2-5	CASSTQTGLQETQYF
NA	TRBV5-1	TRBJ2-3	CASLLAGGPEDTQYF
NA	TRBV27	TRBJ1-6	CASSLSSGGGFSYNSPLHF